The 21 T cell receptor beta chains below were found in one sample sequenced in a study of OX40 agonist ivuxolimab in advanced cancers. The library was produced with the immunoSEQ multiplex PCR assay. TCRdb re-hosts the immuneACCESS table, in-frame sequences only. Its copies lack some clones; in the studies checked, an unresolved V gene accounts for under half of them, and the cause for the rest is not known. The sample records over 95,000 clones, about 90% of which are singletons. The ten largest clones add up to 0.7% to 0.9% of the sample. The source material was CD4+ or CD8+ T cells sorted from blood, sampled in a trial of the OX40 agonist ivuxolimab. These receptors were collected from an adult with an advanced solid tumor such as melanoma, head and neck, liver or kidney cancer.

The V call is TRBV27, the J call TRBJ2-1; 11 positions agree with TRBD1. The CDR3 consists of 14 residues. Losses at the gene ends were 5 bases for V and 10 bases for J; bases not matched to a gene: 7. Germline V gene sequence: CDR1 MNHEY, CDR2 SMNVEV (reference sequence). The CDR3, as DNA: TGTGCCAGCAGTCCGTGGGACAGGGGGAACGAGCAGTTCTTC. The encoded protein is CASSPWDRGNEQFF.

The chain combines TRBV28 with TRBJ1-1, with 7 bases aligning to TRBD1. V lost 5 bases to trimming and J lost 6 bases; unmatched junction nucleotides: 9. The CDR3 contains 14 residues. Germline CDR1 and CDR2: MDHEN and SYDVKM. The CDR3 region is CASSPPTGRAEAFF. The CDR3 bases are TGTGCCAGCAGTCCCCCGACAGGGCGTGCTGAAGCTTTCTTT.

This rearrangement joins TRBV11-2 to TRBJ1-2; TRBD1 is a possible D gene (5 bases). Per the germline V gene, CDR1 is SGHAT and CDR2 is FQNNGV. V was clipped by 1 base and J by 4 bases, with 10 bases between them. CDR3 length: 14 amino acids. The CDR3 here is CASSLAREGYGYTF. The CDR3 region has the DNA TGTGCCAGCAGCTTAGCCAGGGAAGGCTATGGCTACACCTTC.

The CDR3 DNA is TGCAGTGCGCGGGACAGGGAGTTGCAGTACTTC. Translating gives CSARDRELQYF. This chain joins TRBV20-1 and TRBJ2-7; 9 nucleotides agree with TRBD1. The germline V gene has CDR1 DFQATT and CDR2 SNEGSKA (reference sequence). With V trimmed by 6 bases and J by 9 bases, 6 bases remained unmatched. The CDR3 runs 11 residues.

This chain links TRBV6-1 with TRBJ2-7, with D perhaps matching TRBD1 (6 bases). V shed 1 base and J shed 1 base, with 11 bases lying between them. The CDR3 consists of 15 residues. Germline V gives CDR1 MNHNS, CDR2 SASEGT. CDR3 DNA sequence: TGTGCCAGCAGTGAAGTCGGGACACAATCCTACGAGCAGTACTTC. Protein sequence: CASSEVGTQSYEQYF.

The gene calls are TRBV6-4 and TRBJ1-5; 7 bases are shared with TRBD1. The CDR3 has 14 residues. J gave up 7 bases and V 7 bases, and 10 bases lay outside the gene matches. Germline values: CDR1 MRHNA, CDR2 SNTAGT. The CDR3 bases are TGTGCCAGCATGGCTACAGGGGCGGGCCAGCCCCAGCATTTT. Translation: CASMATGAGQPQHF.

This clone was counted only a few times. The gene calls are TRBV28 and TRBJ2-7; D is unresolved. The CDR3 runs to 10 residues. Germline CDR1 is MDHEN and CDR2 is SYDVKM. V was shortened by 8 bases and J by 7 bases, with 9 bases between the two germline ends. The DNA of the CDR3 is TGTGCCAGCGCTCGGTCGGAGCAGTACTTC. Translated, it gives CASARSEQYF.

CDR3 loop: CASTPTAYGGNEQFF. The DNA of the CDR3 is TGTGCCAGCACCCCGACAGCCTATGGAGGGAATGAGCAGTTCTTC. This chain uses TRBV7-9 with TRBJ2-1; perhaps TRBD2 as D (6 bases). The CDR3 covers 15 residues. Germline loops: CDR1 SEHNR, CDR2 FQNEAQ (reference sequence). The germline V and J ends were trimmed by 7 bases and 7 bases, with 20 bases remaining between them.

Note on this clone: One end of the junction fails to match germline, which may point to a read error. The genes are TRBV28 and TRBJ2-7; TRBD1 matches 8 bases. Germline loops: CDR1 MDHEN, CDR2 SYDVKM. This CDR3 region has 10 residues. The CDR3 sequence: CASSGDRLGF. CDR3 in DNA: TGTGCCAGCAGTGGGGACAGGCTGGGCTTC.

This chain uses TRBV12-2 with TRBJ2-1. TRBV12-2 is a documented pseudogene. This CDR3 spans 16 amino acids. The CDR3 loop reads CASRLLRDGRVNEQFF. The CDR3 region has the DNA TGTGCAAGTCGCTTACTCCGGGACGGACGGGTCAATGAGCAGTTCTTC.

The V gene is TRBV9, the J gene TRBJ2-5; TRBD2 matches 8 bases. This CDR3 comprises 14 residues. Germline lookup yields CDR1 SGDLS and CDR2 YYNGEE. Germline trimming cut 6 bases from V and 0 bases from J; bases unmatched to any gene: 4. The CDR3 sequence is CASNKAGDQETQYF. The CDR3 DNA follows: TGTGCCAGCAACAAAGCGGGGGACCAAGAGACCCAGTACTTC.

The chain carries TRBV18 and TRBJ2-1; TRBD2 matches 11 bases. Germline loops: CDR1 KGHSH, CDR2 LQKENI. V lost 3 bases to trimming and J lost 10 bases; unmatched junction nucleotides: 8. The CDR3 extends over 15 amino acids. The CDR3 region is CASSPVLAGVREQFF. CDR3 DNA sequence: TGTGCCAGCTCACCGGTACTAGCGGGGGTGCGGGAGCAGTTCTTC. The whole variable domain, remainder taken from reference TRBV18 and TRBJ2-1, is NAGVMQNPRHLVRRRGQEARLRCSPMKGHSHVYWYRQLPEEGLKFMVYLQKENIIDESGMPKERFSAEFPKEGPSILRIQQVVRGDSAAYFCASSPVLAGVREQFFGPGTRLTVL.

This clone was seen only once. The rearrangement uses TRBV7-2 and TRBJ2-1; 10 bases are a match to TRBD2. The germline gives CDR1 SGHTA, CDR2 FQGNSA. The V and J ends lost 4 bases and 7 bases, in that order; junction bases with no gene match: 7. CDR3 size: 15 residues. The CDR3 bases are TGTGCCAGCAGCTCGCTTAGCGGGGGGCGGAATGAGCAGTTCTTC. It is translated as CASSSLSGGRNEQFF.

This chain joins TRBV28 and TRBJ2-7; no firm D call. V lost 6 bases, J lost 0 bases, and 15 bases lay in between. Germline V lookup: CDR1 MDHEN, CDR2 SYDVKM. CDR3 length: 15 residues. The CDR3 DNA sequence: TGTGCCAGCAGCCTCCGGGCCGTGAGCTCCTACGAGCAGTACTTC. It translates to CASSLRAVSSYEQYF.

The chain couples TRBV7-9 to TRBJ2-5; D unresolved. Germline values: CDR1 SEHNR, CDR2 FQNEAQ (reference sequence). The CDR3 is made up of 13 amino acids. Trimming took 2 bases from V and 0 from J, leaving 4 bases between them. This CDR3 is CASSLRNQETQYF. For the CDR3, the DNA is TGTGCCAGCAGCTTACGCAACCAAGAGACCCAGTACTTC.

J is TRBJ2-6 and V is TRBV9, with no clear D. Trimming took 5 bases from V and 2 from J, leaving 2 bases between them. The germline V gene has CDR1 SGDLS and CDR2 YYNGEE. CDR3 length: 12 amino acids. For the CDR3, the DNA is TGTGCCAGCAGAGCTGGGGCCAACGTCCTGACTTTC. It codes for CASRAGANVLTF.

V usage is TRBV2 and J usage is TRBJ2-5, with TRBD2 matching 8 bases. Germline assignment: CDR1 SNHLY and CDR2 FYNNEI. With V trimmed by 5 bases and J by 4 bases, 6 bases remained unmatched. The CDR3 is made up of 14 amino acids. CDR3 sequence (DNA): TGTGCCAGCAGTAAGGGACTAGGTGGAGAGACCCAGTACTTC. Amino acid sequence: CASSKGLGGETQYF. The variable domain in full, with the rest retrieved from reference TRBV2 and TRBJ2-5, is EPEVTQTPSHQVTQMGQEVILRCVPISNHLYFYWYRQILGQKVEFLVSFYNNEISEKSEIFDDQFSVERPDGSNFTLKIRSTKLEDSAMYFCASSKGLGGETQYFGPGTRLLVL.

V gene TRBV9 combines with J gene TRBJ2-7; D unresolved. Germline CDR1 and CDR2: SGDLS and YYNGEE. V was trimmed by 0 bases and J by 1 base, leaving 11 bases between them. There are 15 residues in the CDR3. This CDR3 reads CASSVESGFSYEQYF. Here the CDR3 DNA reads TGTGCCAGCAGCGTAGAGTCCGGATTTTCCTACGAGCAGTACTTC. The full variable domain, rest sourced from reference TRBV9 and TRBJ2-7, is DSGVTQTPKHLITATGQRVTLRCSPRSGDLSVYWYQQSLDQGLQFLIQYYNGEERAKGNILERFSAQQFPDLHSELNLSSLELGDSALYFCASSVESGFSYEQYFGPGTRLTVT.

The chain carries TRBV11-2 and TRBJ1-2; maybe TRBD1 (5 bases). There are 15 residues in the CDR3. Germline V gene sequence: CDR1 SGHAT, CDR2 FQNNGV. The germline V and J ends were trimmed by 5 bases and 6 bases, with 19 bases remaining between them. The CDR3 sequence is CASSLLGVVTHGYTF. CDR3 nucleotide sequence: TGTGCCAGCAGCCTCTTGGGGGTCGTTACTCATGGCTACACCTTC.

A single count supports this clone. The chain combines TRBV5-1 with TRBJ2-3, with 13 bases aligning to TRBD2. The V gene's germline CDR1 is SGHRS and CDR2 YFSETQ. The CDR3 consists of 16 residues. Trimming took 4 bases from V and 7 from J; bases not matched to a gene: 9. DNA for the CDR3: TGCGCCAGCAGCCCGGGGACTAGCGGGGTACGAAATACGCAGTATTTT. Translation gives CASSPGTSGVRNTQYF. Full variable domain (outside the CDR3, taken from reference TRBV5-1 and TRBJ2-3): KAGVTQTPRYLIKTRGQQVTLSCSPISGHRSVSWYQQTPGQGLQFLFEYFSETQRNKGNFPGRFSGRQFSNSRSEMNVSTLELGDSALYLCASSPGTSGVRNTQYFGPGTRLTVL.

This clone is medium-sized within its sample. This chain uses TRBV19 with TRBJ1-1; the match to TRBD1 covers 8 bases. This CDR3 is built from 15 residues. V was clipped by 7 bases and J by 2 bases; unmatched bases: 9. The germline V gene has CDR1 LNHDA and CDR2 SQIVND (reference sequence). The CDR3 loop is CASILKGQANTEAFF. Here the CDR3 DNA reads TGTGCCAGTATCCTTAAGGGACAGGCAAACACTGAAGCTTTCTTT.